This T cell receptor (beta chain) is drawn from a study of blood T cell repertoires in COVID-19. Produced via immunoSEQ multiplex PCR; TCRdb's table is partial and in-frame only. The profile covers a few hundred thousand clones, with 70% to 90% appearing a single time and approximately 6% taken by the ten largest. From germline, CDR1 is MGHDK and CDR2 SYGVNS. The CDR3 is 13 residues long. Trimming removed 6 bases from V and 4 bases from J, with 13 bases in between. The rearrangement links TRBV25-1 to TRBJ2-7; a possible D gene is TRBD2 (5 bases). This receptor was identified in a woman in her forties who had recovered from COVID-19. The specimen sequenced was PBMCs or T cells enriched from blood (not recorded which). The DNA for the CDR3 is TGTGCCAGCAGGGGGAGTCCCCCGTACGAGCAGTACTTC. Its protein product is CASRGSPPYEQYF.